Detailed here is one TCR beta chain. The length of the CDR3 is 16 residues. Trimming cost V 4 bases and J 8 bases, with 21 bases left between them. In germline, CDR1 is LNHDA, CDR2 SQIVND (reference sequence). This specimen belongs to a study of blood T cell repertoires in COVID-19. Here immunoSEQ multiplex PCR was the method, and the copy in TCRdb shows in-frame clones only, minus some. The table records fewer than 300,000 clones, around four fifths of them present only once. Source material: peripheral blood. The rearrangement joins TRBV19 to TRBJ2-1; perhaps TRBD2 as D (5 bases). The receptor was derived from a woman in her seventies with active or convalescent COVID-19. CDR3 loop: CASSNTLARGSDEQFF. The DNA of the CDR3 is TGTGCCAGTAGTAACACTCTAGCTCGAGGGAGTGATGAGCAGTTCTTC. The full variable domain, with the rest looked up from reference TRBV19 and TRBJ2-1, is DGGITQSPKYLFRKEGQNVTLSCEQNLNHDAMYWYRQDPGQGLRLIYYSQIVNDFQKGDIAEGYSVSREKKESFPLTVTSAQKNPTAFYLCASSNTLARGSDEQFFGPGTRLTVL.